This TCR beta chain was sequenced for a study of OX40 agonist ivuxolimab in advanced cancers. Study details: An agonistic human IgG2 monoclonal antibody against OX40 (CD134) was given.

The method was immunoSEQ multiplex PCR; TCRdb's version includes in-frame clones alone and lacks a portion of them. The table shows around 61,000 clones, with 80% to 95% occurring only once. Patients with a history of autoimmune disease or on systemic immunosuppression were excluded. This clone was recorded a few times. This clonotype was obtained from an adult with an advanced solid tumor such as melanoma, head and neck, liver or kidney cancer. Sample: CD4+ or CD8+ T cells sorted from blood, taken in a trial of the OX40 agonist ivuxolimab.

CDR3 in DNA: TGTGCCAGCAGTTTTCGAGTACAGGGTGGGGAGCAGTACTTC. It is translated as CASSFRVQGGEQYF. The chain recombines TRBV28 with TRBJ2-7; possibly TRBD1 for D (6 bases). The CDR3 contains 14 residues. Deletions cut 3 bases from V and 7 bases from J, with 16 bases between. Germline V gene data show CDR1 as MDHEN and CDR2 as SYDVKM. The whole variable domain, remainder taken from reference TRBV28 and TRBJ2-7, is DVKVTQSSRYLVKRTGEKVFLECVQDMDHENMFWYRQDPGLGLRLIYFSYDVKMKEKGDIPEGYSVSREKKERFSLILESASTNQTSMYLCASSFRVQGGEQYFGPGTRLTVT.